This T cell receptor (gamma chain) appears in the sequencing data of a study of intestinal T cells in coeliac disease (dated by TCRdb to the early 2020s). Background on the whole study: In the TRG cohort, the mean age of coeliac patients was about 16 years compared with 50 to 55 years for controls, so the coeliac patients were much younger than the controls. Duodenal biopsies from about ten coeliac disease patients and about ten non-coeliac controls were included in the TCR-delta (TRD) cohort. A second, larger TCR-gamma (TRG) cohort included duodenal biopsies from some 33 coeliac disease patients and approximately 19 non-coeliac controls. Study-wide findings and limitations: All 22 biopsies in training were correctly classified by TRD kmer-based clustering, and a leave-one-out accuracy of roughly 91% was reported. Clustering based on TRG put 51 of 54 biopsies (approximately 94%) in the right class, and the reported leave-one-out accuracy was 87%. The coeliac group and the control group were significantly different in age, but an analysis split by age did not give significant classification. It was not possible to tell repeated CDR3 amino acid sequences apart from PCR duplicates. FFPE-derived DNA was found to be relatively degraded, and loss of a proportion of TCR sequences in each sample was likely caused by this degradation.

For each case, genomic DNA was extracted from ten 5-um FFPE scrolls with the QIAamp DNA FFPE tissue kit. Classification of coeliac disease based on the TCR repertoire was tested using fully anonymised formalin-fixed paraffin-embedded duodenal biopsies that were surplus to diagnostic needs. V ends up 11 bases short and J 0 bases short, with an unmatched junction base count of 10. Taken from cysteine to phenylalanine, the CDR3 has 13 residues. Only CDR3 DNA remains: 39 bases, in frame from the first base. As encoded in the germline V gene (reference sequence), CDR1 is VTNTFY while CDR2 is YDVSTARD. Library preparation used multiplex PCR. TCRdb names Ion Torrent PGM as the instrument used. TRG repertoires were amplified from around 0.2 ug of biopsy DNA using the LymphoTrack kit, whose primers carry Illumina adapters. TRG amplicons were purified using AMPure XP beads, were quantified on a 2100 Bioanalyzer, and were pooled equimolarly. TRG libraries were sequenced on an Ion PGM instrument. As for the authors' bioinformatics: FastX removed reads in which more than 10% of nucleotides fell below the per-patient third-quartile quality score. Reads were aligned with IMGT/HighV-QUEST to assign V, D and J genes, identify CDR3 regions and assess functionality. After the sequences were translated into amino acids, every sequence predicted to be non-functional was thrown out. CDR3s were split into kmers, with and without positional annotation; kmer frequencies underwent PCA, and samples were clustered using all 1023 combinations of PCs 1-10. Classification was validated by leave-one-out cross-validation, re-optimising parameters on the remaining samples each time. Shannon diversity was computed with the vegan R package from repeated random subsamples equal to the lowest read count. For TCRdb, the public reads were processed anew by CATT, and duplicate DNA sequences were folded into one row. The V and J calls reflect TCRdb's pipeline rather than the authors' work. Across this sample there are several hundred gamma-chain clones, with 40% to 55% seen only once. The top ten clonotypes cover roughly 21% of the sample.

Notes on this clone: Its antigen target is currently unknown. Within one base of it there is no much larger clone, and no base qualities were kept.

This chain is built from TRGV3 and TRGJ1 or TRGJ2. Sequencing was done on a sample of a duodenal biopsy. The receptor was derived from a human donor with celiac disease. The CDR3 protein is CANLGSNYYKKLF. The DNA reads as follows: TGTGCCAACCTGGGATCGAATTATTATAAGAAACTCTTT.